The 19 T cell receptor beta chains presented below share a single source sample, sequenced in a study of T cells in Graves' hyperthyroidism and ophthalmopathy. RNA transcripts were the template for amplifying TCR beta CDR3 regions. Initially, a first-round RT-PCR of the TCR CDR3 employed the HTBI primer set. TCRdb re-derived calls from the multiplex PCR reads in MiXCR, one entry per CDR3 protein. The repertoire holds around 250,000 distinct CDR3 sequences, with less than 20% as singletons. The sequencing input was blood. These receptors all come from a woman younger than 35 with Graves' ophthalmopathy.

This clonotype was counted between two and nine times. The rearrangement links TRBV6-1 to TRBJ2-7; 11 nucleotides agree with TRBD2. Trimming at V came to 7 bases and at J to 2 bases, leaving 13 bases not matched to a gene. CDR3 length: 17 amino acids. Germline CDR1 reads MNHNS; CDR2 reads SASEGT. The CDR3 loop reads CASIKRASGGFTYEQYF. The CDR3 region has the DNA TGTGCCAGCATCAAGCGGGCTAGCGGGGGGTTCACCTACGAGCAGTACTTC.

The CDR3, as DNA: TGCAGTGCTAGACTAGCGGGCTACAATGAGCAGTTCTTC. Translation gives CSARLAGYNEQFF. This chain joins TRBV20-1 and TRBJ2-1, with 8 bases that match TRBD2. This CDR3 has 13 residues. Germline CDR1 DFQATT, CDR2 SNEGSKA (reference sequence). V trimming: 2 bases; J trimming: 3 bases; junction bases outside the gene matches: 0.

The CDR3 bases are TGTGCCAGCAGCTTTGCGGACGTAGCGGGCCGTACGTATACGCAGTATTTT. Encoded protein: CASSFADVAGRTYTQYF. This chain uses TRBV5-4 with TRBJ2-3; 7 nucleotides agree with TRBD2. Per the germline V gene, CDR1 is SGHNT and CDR2 is YYREEE (reference sequence). V lost 2 bases, J lost 7 bases, and 16 bases stayed unmatched. This CDR3 is 17 amino acids long.

This clonotype was found many times. The chain is built from TRBV5-1 and TRBJ2-1, with 7 positions matching TRBD1. The V and J ends lost 2 bases and 4 bases, in that order; junction bases with no gene match: 6. The CDR3 is made up of 15 amino acids. Germline V gives CDR1 SGHRS, CDR2 YFSETQ. The DNA of the CDR3 is TGCGCCAGCAGCTTAGGGGGCTCCGTATACAATGAGCAGTTCTTC. Its translation is CASSLGGSVYNEQFF.

This clonotype was seen ten or more times. The genes are TRBV7-9 and TRBJ2-2; 9 bases line up with TRBD1. With V trimmed by 4 bases and J by 0 bases, 9 bases remained unmatched. This CDR3 contains 18 residues. The germline CDR1 and CDR2 sequences are SEHNR and FQNEAQ (reference sequence). For the CDR3, the DNA is TGTGCCAGCAGCTCCCGAGCGGGACAGGGAACGAACACCGGGGAGCTGTTTTTT. Its protein is CASSSRAGQGTNTGELFF.

CDR3 residues: CASSGGTAINTGELFF. The CDR3 DNA sequence: TGTGCCAGCAGCGGGGGGACAGCGATTAACACCGGGGAGCTGTTTTTT. This chain joins TRBV9 and TRBJ2-2; TRBD1 matches 7 bases. This CDR3 spans 16 amino acids. CDR1 SGDLS and CDR2 YYNGEE come from the germline V gene. With 3 bases clipped from V and 2 bases from J, the junction kept 7 bases outside the gene matches.

The genes are TRBV6-2 or TRBV6-3 and TRBJ1-6; 7 positions match TRBD1. The V gene end was trimmed by 6 bases and the J gene end by 2 bases; junction bases not matched to a gene: 7. CDR1 and CDR2 (germline): MNHEY, SVGEGT. This CDR3 has 16 amino acids. The CDR3 reads CASRRKTGAYNSPLHF. The CDR3 DNA sequence: TGTGCCAGCAGGCGAAAAACAGGGGCCTATAATTCACCCCTCCACTTT.

This clonotype was seen many times. The CDR3 DNA reads TGTGCCAGCAGCTTACGACAGGAGAACACTGAAGCTTTCTTT. Amino acid sequence: CASSLRQENTEAFF. The genes are TRBV11-3 and TRBJ1-1; possibly TRBD1 for D (6 bases). The V and J ends lost 2 bases and 1 base respectively, with 8 bases between them. Germline CDR1 reads SGHNT; CDR2 reads YENEEA. This CDR3 comprises 14 residues.

The sample holds many counts of this clonotype. The chain links TRBV20-1 to TRBJ2-1, with D perhaps TRBD2 (6 bases). The V end lost 6 bases, the J end lost 11 bases, and 14 bases lay between the germline ends. The CDR3 covers 11 residues. Germline V gene data show CDR1 as DFQATT and CDR2 as SNEGSKA (reference sequence). The DNA for the CDR3 is TGCAGTGCCCCGTCGTGGACTAAGCAGTTCTTC. Amino acid sequence: CSAPSWTKQFF.

This clonotype was counted ten times or more. The rearrangement joins TRBV6-5 to TRBJ2-5, with 11 bases that match TRBD2. Germline CDR1 reads MNHEY; CDR2 reads SVGAGI. V gave up 0 bases and J gave up 3 bases; unmatched junction bases: 9. The CDR3 has 18 amino acids. The CDR3 DNA reads TGTGCCAGCAGTTACTCGATCGTGGGACTAGCGGAGAAAGAGACCCAGTACTTC. As protein: CASSYSIVGLAEKETQYF.

The gene calls are TRBV11-2 and TRBJ2-3; 11 bases align to TRBD2. Germline V gene data show CDR1 as SGHAT and CDR2 as FQNNGV. V trimming: 2 bases; J trimming: 0 bases; junction bases outside the gene matches: 7. This CDR3 spans 18 amino acids. CDR3 residues: CASSLSFSGGASTDTQYF. The CDR3 DNA is TGTGCCAGCAGCTTAAGTTTTAGCGGGGGGGCCAGCACAGATACGCAGTATTTT.

This clonotype was observed many times. The V call is TRBV6-5, the J call TRBJ1-5, with 10 nucleotides matching TRBD1. The CDR3 sequence is 17 residues long. V lost 2 bases and J lost 6; bases outside the gene matches: 10. CDR1 MNHEY and CDR2 SVGAGI come from the germline V gene. CDR3 amino acids: CASSYPGTGAQGQPQHF. For the CDR3, the DNA is TGTGCCAGCAGTTACCCCGGGACAGGGGCCCAGGGTCAGCCCCAGCATTTT.

The chain links TRBV12-3 or TRBV12-4 to TRBJ1-2; 7 nucleotides line up with TRBD1. V was clipped by 6 bases and J by 8 bases; unmatched bases: 9. The CDR3 is 13 residues long. The CDR3 reads CASSSTGMRGYTF. CDR3 sequence (DNA): TGTGCCAGCAGCTCGACAGGGATGAGGGGCTACACCTTC.

This clonotype was counted many times. The chain is built from TRBV29-1 and TRBJ2-6, with D possibly TRBD1 on 6 matching bases. Trimming removed 6 bases at V and 4 bases at J, with 10 bases between. Germline loops: CDR1 SQVTM, CDR2 ANQGSEA. This CDR3 is 13 amino acids long. The CDR3 is CSVGTTGANVLTF. In DNA form, the CDR3 reads TGCAGCGTAGGGACAACCGGGGCCAACGTCCTGACTTTC.

This clonotype was detected many times. The V and J genes are TRBV5-1 and TRBJ2-3; no firm D call. This CDR3 is built from 15 residues. V gave up 5 bases and J gave up 4 bases, with 17 bases separating them. Germline V gene lookup returns CDR1 SGHRS and CDR2 YFSETQ. CDR3 sequence (DNA): TGCGCCAGCAGTAATCGGGTCTCAGGCTCAGATACGCAGTATTTT. Translating gives CASSNRVSGSDTQYF.

This clonotype showed up many times. The chain is built from TRBV20-1 and TRBJ1-6; D gene ambiguous. V was pared by 0 bases and J by 8 bases, with 8 bases between. From germline, CDR1 is DFQATT and CDR2 SNEGSKA (reference sequence). The CDR3 is made up of 13 amino acids. The CDR3 region is CSAREDGHSPLHF. CDR3 nucleotides: TGCAGTGCTAGAGAGGACGGTCATTCACCCCTCCACTTT.

This clonotype has a count of ten or more. The genes are TRBV6-1 and TRBJ1-1; D may be TRBD1 (5 bases). There are 14 residues in the CDR3. Deletions cut 5 bases from V and 0 bases from J, with 10 bases between. Germline V lookup: CDR1 MNHNS, CDR2 SASEGT. The CDR3, as DNA: TGTGCCAGCAGTTATGCAGGGCTGAACACTGAAGCTTTCTTT. Its protein is CASSYAGLNTEAFF.

This clonotype was picked up many times. In DNA form, the CDR3 reads TGTGCCAGTCTGGGGGTATCTGAAGCTTTCTTT. It specifies CASLGVSEAFF. V gene TRBV2 combines with J gene TRBJ1-1, with D tentatively TRBD1 (5 bases). V dropped 9 bases and J dropped 6 bases, with 11 bases sitting between them. This CDR3 comprises 11 residues. Germline V gives CDR1 SNHLY, CDR2 FYNNEI.

This clonotype has a count of ten or more. At one end the junction does not follow the germline gene, possibly because of a read error. This chain connects TRBV3-1 to TRBJ2-2; no clear D gene. The CDR3 extends over 16 amino acids. From germline, CDR1 is LGHDT and CDR2 YNNKEL (reference sequence). CDR3: CTSSQRSRVFTGELFF. In DNA form, the CDR3 reads TGTACCAGCAGCCAAAGGTCGCGAGTTTTTACCGGGGAGCTGTTTTTT.